Each of the 13 T cell receptor beta chains below was sequenced from the same sample in a study of T cell changes during pregnancy in multiple sclerosis. Clones were read by immunoSEQ multiplex PCR, and TCRdb kept only the in-frame ones, dropping some. Altogether about 100,000 clones are present, 85% to 95% being singletons, with the ten largest covering over 2%. This material consisted of peripheral blood, taken in the first trimester of pregnancy. The receptors shown here come from a female donor with multiple sclerosis, enrolled in a pregnancy study.

The rearrangement joins TRBV6-5 to TRBJ2-5; D possibly corresponds to TRBD1 (7 bases). V was pared by 4 bases and J by 5 bases, with 11 bases between. The CDR3 extends over 13 amino acids. CDR1 is MNHEY, CDR2 SVGAGI, per germline. CDR3 bases: TGTGCCAGCAGTTTACAGGGGAGGGAGACCCAGTACTTC. As protein: CASSLQGRETQYF.

This chain connects TRBV18 to TRBJ2-4; tentative D call: TRBD1 (6 bases). V lost 3 bases and J lost 1, with 10 bases in between. CDR1 and CDR2 (germline): KGHSH, LQKENI. This CDR3 has 15 amino acids. In DNA form, the CDR3 reads TGTGCCAGCTCACCCCCGACAGGTGCCAAAAACATTCAGTACTTC. This codes for CASSPPTGAKNIQYF. Full variable domain (remainder filled in from reference TRBV18 and TRBJ2-4): NAGVMQNPRHLVRRRGQEARLRCSPMKGHSHVYWYRQLPEEGLKFMVYLQKENIIDESGMPKERFSAEFPKEGPSILRIQQVVRGDSAAYFCASSPPTGAKNIQYFGAGTRLSVL.

This sequence joins TRBV19 and TRBJ2-7; 13 bases are a match to TRBD2. The germline CDR1 and CDR2 sequences are LNHDA and SQIVND (reference sequence). The trim removed 10 bases at V and 0 bases at J, leaving 3 bases unmatched. The CDR3 spans 14 residues. The CDR3: CATGTSGTSYEQYF. As DNA, the CDR3 is TGTGCCACCGGGACTAGCGGGACCTCCTACGAGCAGTACTTC.

The V and J genes are TRBV14 and TRBJ2-1, with 8 bases that match TRBD2. Trimming at V came to 6 bases and at J to 2 bases, leaving 6 bases not matched to a gene. Germline V gene data show CDR1 as SGHDN and CDR2 as FVKESK. The CDR3 has 15 residues. DNA of the CDR3: TGTGCCAGCAGTCAACTAGCGGCCCCCTACAATGAGCAGTTCTTC. As protein: CASSQLAAPYNEQFF.

CDR3 sequence: CASSHLLGGGYTGELFF. CDR3 sequence (DNA): TGTGCCAGCAGTCACCTCCTTGGGGGAGGGTACACCGGGGAGCTGTTTTTT. The chain is built from TRBV28 and TRBJ2-2; 7 nucleotides line up with TRBD2. There are 17 residues in the CDR3. Germline CDR1 reads MDHEN; CDR2 reads SYDVKM. V was pared by 5 bases and J by 3 bases, with 12 bases of the junction left unmatched.

The sample holds one count of this clone. The chain is built from TRBV7-6 and TRBJ2-1; 7 bases map to TRBD1. The length of the CDR3 is 15 residues. The germline gives CDR1 SGHVS, CDR2 FNYEAQ. V shed 1 base and J 3 bases; nucleotides not matched to a gene: 3. The chain's CDR3 is CASSLDRGIYNEQFF. The CDR3, as DNA: TGTGCCAGCAGCTTAGACAGGGGCATCTACAATGAGCAGTTCTTC.

The V call is TRBV19, the J call TRBJ1-2; D remains ambiguous. Germline values: CDR1 LNHDA, CDR2 SQIVND (reference sequence). V lost 2 bases and J lost 6, with 10 bases in between. The CDR3 has 13 amino acids. The CDR3 nucleotides are TGTGCCAGTAGTATAAACTCGGGGAATGGCTACACCTTC. Translation: CASSINSGNGYTF.

The J gene is TRBJ1-4, the V gene TRBV28; 7 positions match TRBD1. Trimming cost V 1 base and J 8 bases; bases outside gene matches: 16. This CDR3 is 18 amino acids long. In germline, CDR1 is MDHEN, CDR2 SYDVKM. The CDR3 DNA follows: TGTGCCAGCAGTTTATACTCTGCGGGGGGACAGTCTCTGGAAAAACTGTTTTTT. Translated, it gives CASSLYSAGGQSLEKLFF.

This sequence joins TRBV28 and TRBJ2-1; 8 positions agree with TRBD2. The CDR3 is made up of 15 amino acids. Per the germline V gene, CDR1 is MDHEN and CDR2 is SYDVKM. V gave up 3 bases and J gave up 6 bases; unmatched junction bases: 7. Written as DNA, the CDR3 is TGTGCCAGCAGTTTGGGATTAGCGGGGTTCAATGAGCAGTTCTTC. Protein sequence: CASSLGLAGFNEQFF.

Written as DNA, the CDR3 is TGTGCCATCCGACAGGACTCCCAAGAGACCCAGTACTTC. Translation gives CAIRQDSQETQYF. The rearrangement links TRBV2 to TRBJ2-5; D perhaps matches TRBD1 (6 bases). Germline CDR1 is SNHLY and CDR2 is FYNNEI. Trimming removed 10 bases at V and 1 base at J, with 13 bases between. The CDR3 has 13 amino acids.

The chain recombines TRBV6-6 with TRBJ1-4; 10 bases map to TRBD1. The CDR3 is made up of 15 amino acids. Germline V gene data show CDR1 as MNHNY and CDR2 as SVGAGI (reference sequence). V lost 6 bases to trimming and J lost 7 bases; unmatched junction nucleotides: 8. Written as DNA, the CDR3 is TGTGCCAGCAGGGGGGGACAGGGGTTGGGTGAAAAACTGTTTTTT. It translates to CASRGGQGLGEKLFF.

The chain carries TRBV6-5 and TRBJ1-1; D is uncertain. Germline values: CDR1 MNHEY, CDR2 SVGAGI. The CDR3 contains 15 residues. V was pared by 0 bases and J by 3 bases, with 11 bases between. The CDR3 loop is CASSYSWERYTEAFF. Written as DNA, the CDR3 is TGTGCCAGCAGTTACTCCTGGGAGAGATACACTGAAGCTTTCTTT.

This clone was recorded only once. The chain combines TRBV7-9 with TRBJ2-1, with 8 bases fitting TRBD2. The V gene end was trimmed by 7 bases and the J gene end by 6 bases; junction bases not matched to a gene: 11. Germline V gene sequence: CDR1 SEHNR, CDR2 FQNEAQ (reference sequence). The CDR3 totals 15 residues. This CDR3 is CASKAPTSGANEQFF. For the CDR3, the DNA is TGTGCCAGCAAAGCCCCAACTAGCGGTGCCAATGAGCAGTTCTTC.